This is a list of T cell receptor beta chains from one sample in a study of shared clonotypes between healthy human individuals. TCRdb's table, derived via immunoSEQ multiplex PCR, lists solely in-frame clones and lacks some. The table shows over 1.5 million clones, with 95% to 99% occurring only once. The material sequenced was naive CD4+ T cells sorted from blood. The receptors stem from a man younger than 45 in good health. The CDR3 runs from the conserved cysteine through the conserved F or W. D genes are given only for firm matches. Size is stated for part of the rows, as once, few or many counts, or as a class when the clone is expanded.

v_gene	d_gene	abundance	j_gene	CDR3aa	CDR3nt
TRBV29-1	TRBD2	NA	TRBJ2-2	CSVKGTSGRGSDTGELFF	TGCAGCGTAAAAGGGACTAGCGGGAGAGGCAGCGACACCGGGGAGCTGTTTTTT
TRBV5-6	NA	NA	TRBJ1-1	CASSVDGFGTEAFF	TGTGCCAGCAGCGTGGATGGGTTCGGCACTGAAGCTTTCTTT
TRBV28	TRBD1	NA	TRBJ1-3	CASSLGDRGSDTIYF	TGTGCCAGCAGTTTAGGGGACAGGGGATCGGACACCATATATTTT
TRBV6-1	NA	NA	TRBJ2-1	CASRKAVSSYNEQFF	TGTGCCAGCAGAAAAGCGGTGAGCTCCTACAATGAGCAGTTCTTC
TRBV2	NA	once	TRBJ1-5	CASTGADGGQPQHF	TGTGCCAGCACTGGGGCGGACGGGGGTCAGCCCCAGCATTTT
TRBV2	NA	NA	TRBJ2-7	CASSEGSEQYF	TGTGCCAGCAGCGAGGGGTCCGAGCAGTACTTC
TRBV5-6	NA	NA	TRBJ2-7	CASSLVGTTYEQYF	TGTGCCAGCAGCTTGGTAGGCACGACCTACGAGCAGTACTTC
TRBV4-1	NA	NA	TRBJ1-2	CASSQREDYGYTF	TGCGCCAGCAGCCAAAGGGAAGATTATGGCTACACCTTC
TRBV30	NA	NA	TRBJ2-3	CACAGGKKRKTDTQYF	TGTGCCTGTGCTGGGGGGAAGAAGCGGAAAACAGATACGCAGTATTTT
TRBV13	NA	NA	TRBJ2-3	CASTGSTDTQYF	TGTGCCAGCACCGGTAGCACAGATACGCAGTATTTT
TRBV15	NA	NA	TRBJ2-2	CATTKRRGPQGGELFF	TGTGCCACCACTAAACGGAGAGGACCCCAGGGCGGGGAGCTGTTTTTT
TRBV5-6	TRBD1	NA	TRBJ2-1	CASSLTGGVLNEQFF	TGTGCCAGCAGCTTGACAGGGGGCGTGCTCAATGAGCAGTTCTTC
TRBV19	NA	NA	TRBJ2-7	CASSLTGIGEQYF	TGTGCCAGTAGTCTCACGGGGATCGGAGAGCAGTACTTC
TRBV19	NA	NA	TRBJ1-1	CASSTGDVRTEAFF	TGTGCCAGTAGTACCGGCGACGTGCGCACTGAAGCTTTCTTT
TRBV29-1	NA	NA	TRBJ2-3	CSGGRVADTQYF	TGCAGCGGTGGACGCGTGGCAGATACGCAGTATTTT
TRBV2	NA	NA	TRBJ1-5	CASSLPLNQPQHF	TGTGCCAGCAGTCTTCCGTTAAATCAGCCCCAGCATTTT
TRBV29-1	NA	NA	TRBJ1-1	CSVEGGQGIFAFF	TGCAGCGTTGAAGGCGGCCAGGGGATCTTTGCTTTCTTT
TRBV6-5	TRBD2	NA	TRBJ2-7	CASWDPGLSYEQYF	TGTGCCAGTTGGGACCCGGGACTATCCTACGAGCAGTACTTC
TRBV10-1	NA	NA	TRBJ2-1	CASSESRRVRNEQFF	TGCGCCAGCAGTGAGTCGAGACGGGTTCGCAATGAGCAGTTCTTC
TRBV29-1	TRBD2	NA	TRBJ2-1	CSVGLAGVAGNEQFF	TGCAGCGTTGGCTTAGCGGGAGTGGCGGGCAATGAGCAGTTCTTC
TRBV9	NA	NA	TRBJ2-1	CASSVDGETSYNEQFF	TGTGCCAGCAGCGTAGATGGGGAGACCTCCTACAATGAGCAGTTCTTC
TRBV5-1	TRBD1	NA	TRBJ1-2	CASSFRQGGYYGYTF	TGCGCCAGCAGCTTCCGACAGGGGGGATACTATGGCTACACCTTC
TRBV2	NA	NA	TRBJ2-7	CASIEGPTVYEQYF	TGTGCCAGCATTGAGGGTCCTACCGTTTACGAGCAGTACTTC
TRBV4-1	NA	NA	TRBJ1-1	CASSHKTGTVNTEAFF	TGCGCCAGCAGCCACAAAACCGGGACGGTGAACACTGAAGCTTTCTTT
TRBV2	TRBD1	NA	TRBJ1-4	CASTGQGGSELFF	TGTGCCAGCACAGGACAGGGCGGGAGTGAGCTGTTTTTT
TRBV20-1	NA	NA	TRBJ2-4	CSALPGNIQYF	TGCAGTGCACTTCCTGGGAACATTCAGTACTTC
TRBV5-8	TRBD1	NA	TRBJ1-4	CASRTRGQPLGEKLFF	TGTGCCAGCAGGACGAGGGGACAGCCCTTAGGGGAAAAACTGTTTTTT
TRBV7-3	TRBD1	NA	TRBJ2-1	CASSPSGQGLHEQFF	TGTGCCAGCAGCCCCTCCGGACAGGGGTTACATGAGCAGTTCTTC
TRBV10-3	NA	NA	TRBJ2-5	CAISEVRSPLQYF	TGTGCCATCAGTGAGGTGAGGTCCCCGCTACAGTACTTC
TRBV11-3	TRBD1	NA	TRBJ2-3	CASSLGTGGAPTDTQYF	TGTGCCAGCAGCTTAGGGACAGGGGGGGCGCCGACAGATACGCAGTATTTT
TRBV9	NA	NA	TRBJ2-3	CASSVGATTPDTQYF	TGTGCCAGCAGCGTAGGGGCTACTACCCCAGATACGCAGTATTTT
TRBV19	TRBD2	NA	TRBJ2-3	CASRWLAGDTQYF	TGTGCCAGTAGATGGCTAGCGGGAGATACGCAGTATTTT
TRBV9	TRBD2	NA	TRBJ2-5	CASSARGSFEETQYF	TGTGCCAGCAGTGCCCGCGGGAGTTTCGAAGAGACCCAGTACTTC
TRBV2	NA	NA	TRBJ2-7	CASSEWGQYSYEQYF	TGTGCCAGCAGTGAGTGGGGCCAGTACTCCTACGAGCAGTACTTC
TRBV5-5	TRBD2	NA	TRBJ2-1	CASSRGLADSGRNEQFF	TGTGCCAGCAGCCGTGGACTAGCGGACTCGGGGCGGAATGAGCAGTTCTTC
TRBV7-8	NA	NA	TRBJ1-5	CASSLGYRGLNQPQHF	TGTGCCAGCAGCTTAGGGTATCGGGGTCTCAATCAGCCCCAGCATTTT
TRBV7-9	NA	NA	TRBJ1-4	CASSLRGINEKLFF	TGTGCCAGCAGCTTAAGGGGGATCAATGAAAAACTGTTTTTT
TRBV6-1	NA	NA	TRBJ2-1	CASSEASPGIGNEQFF	TGTGCCAGCAGTGAAGCGTCCCCTGGTATTGGTAATGAGCAGTTCTTC
TRBV19	TRBD1	NA	TRBJ2-7	CASSPAGTGAYEQYF	TGTGCCAGTAGTCCAGCCGGGACAGGGGCCTACGAGCAGTACTTC
TRBV7-8	NA	NA	TRBJ2-7	CASSPGYEQYF	TGTGCCAGCAGCCCTGGCTACGAGCAGTACTTC
TRBV6-1	NA	NA	TRBJ1-1	CASSAGVLNTEAFF	TGTGCCAGCAGCGCAGGGGTGCTGAACACTGAAGCTTTCTTT
TRBV5-1	TRBD1	few	TRBJ1-2	CASSSGGAGGYTF	TGCGCCAGCAGCTCAGGGGGCGCAGGGGGCTACACCTTC
TRBV5-6	NA	NA	TRBJ2-3	CASSPRLLSTDTQYF	TGTGCCAGCAGCCCCCGACTCCTTAGCACAGATACGCAGTATTTT
TRBV6-1	NA	NA	TRBJ2-3	CASSEVIPGITDTQYF	TGTGCCAGCAGTGAAGTGATTCCGGGTATCACAGATACGCAGTATTTT
TRBV5-1	TRBD2	NA	TRBJ2-1	CASRLSGRSYNEQFF	TGCGCCAGCAGATTGAGCGGGAGAAGCTACAATGAGCAGTTCTTC